This is a list of T cell receptor beta chains from one sample in a study of T-cell memory formation after mild COVID-19. TCRdb reprocessed the 5' RACE reads with MiXCR, giving one entry per CDR3 protein. Here the sample spans some 190,000 distinct CDR3 sequences, 15% to 20% being singletons. Sample: PBMCs or a T cell subset sorted from them (not recorded which). The origin of the receptors is an adult woman who had mild COVID-19 (a few samples of this study predate the infection). Cell type and time point are not known. Both conserved end residues are part of each CDR3. D genes are given only for firm matches. The size entry is marked missing in some rows and otherwise reads once, few, many or a size class.

abundance	v_gene	d_gene	j_gene	CDR3nt	CDR3aa
few	TRBV12-3/TRBV12-4	TRBD2	TRBJ2-1	TGTGCCAGCAGCCGGGCGGGGGTATACAATGAGCAGTTCTTC	CASSRAGVYNEQFF
NA	TRBV5-4	NA	TRBJ2-7	TGTGCCAGCAGCTTGGCCGAAGGGGCCTACGAGCAGTACTTC	CASSLAEGAYEQYF
NA	TRBV6-6	TRBD2	TRBJ2-7	TGTGCCAGCAGTTACTCCCTGGCGGGAGCGTCAGGCGAGCAGTACTTC	CASSYSLAGASGEQYF
NA	TRBV4-1	NA	TRBJ1-1	TGCGCCAGCAGCCGTAACTTGGTGGGACAAGCGAACACTGAAGCTTTCTTT	CASSRNLVGQANTEAFF
NA	TRBV3-1	NA	TRBJ2-7	TGTGCCAGCAGCCAAGACCCGACCGCGTACTCCTACGAGCAGTACTTC	CASSQDPTAYSYEQYF
NA	TRBV11-2	TRBD2	TRBJ2-7	TGTGCCAGCAGCTTAAAGAGCGGGAGCTTATACGAGCAGTACTTC	CASSLKSGSLYEQYF
NA	TRBV20-1	TRBD1	TRBJ2-7	TGCAGTGCTCCCGGGACAGGGACCTACGAGCAGTACTTC	CSAPGTGTYEQYF
many	TRBV12-3/TRBV12-4	NA	TRBJ1-5	TGTGCCAGCAGCCTGGGTACAGATCAGCCCCAGCATTTT	CASSLGTDQPQHF
NA	TRBV14	NA	TRBJ2-7	TGTGCCAGCAGCCAAGATAAAATCGGCCAGGGGTTGGCGAGCTCCTACGAGCAGTACTTC	CASSQDKIGQGLASSYEQYF
NA	TRBV10-3	NA	TRBJ1-2	TGTGCCATCCCTTCCTCGCAGACCAACTATGGCTACACCTTC	CAIPSSQTNYGYTF
few	TRBV7-9	NA	TRBJ1-1	TGTGCCAGCAGCTTAACAGGAGTTGAAGCTTTCTTT	CASSLTGVEAFF
few	TRBV12-3/TRBV12-4	NA	TRBJ2-1	TGTGCCAGCAGTTCCCCCCCCAGTGATGAGCAGTTCTTC	CASSSPPSDEQFF
NA	TRBV19	NA	TRBJ1-2	TGTGCCAGTAGTATCTTGTCAGGCAGCGGCTACACCTTC	CASSILSGSGYTF
few	TRBV12-3/TRBV12-4	NA	TRBJ2-1	TGTGCCAGCACCCCGAGAAGCTCCTACAATGAGCAGTTCTTC	CASTPRSSYNEQFF
NA	TRBV29-1	TRBD1	TRBJ1-2	TGCAGCGTGAGCGGGGGCCGGGACAGGGGTTTGTATGGCTACACCTTC	CSVSGGRDRGLYGYTF
NA	TRBV5-4	NA	TRBJ2-1	TGTGCCGCCGGAACACCCGCATACAATGAGCAGTTCTTC	CAAGTPAYNEQFF
few	TRBV29-1	TRBD2	TRBJ2-3	TGCAGCGTTGAAGACAGGCTAGCGGGAGGGACAGATACGCAGTATTTT	CSVEDRLAGGTDTQYF
NA	TRBV9	NA	TRBJ1-1	TGTGCCAGCAGCGTCACAATCGGGGAGGGGGGGACTGAAGCTTTCTTT	CASSVTIGEGGTEAFF
NA	TRBV12-3/TRBV12-4	TRBD2	TRBJ2-1	TGTGCCAGCAGTTTAGCCCCAAGGGCGGGAGGGAACTACAATGAGCAGTTCTTC	CASSLAPRAGGNYNEQFF
once	TRBV5-1	TRBD2	TRBJ2-1	TGCGCCAGCAGCACGCCACTCGGGGGGGGCAATGAGCAGTTCTTC	CASSTPLGGGNEQFF
NA	TRBV12-3/TRBV12-4	TRBD2	TRBJ2-1	TGTGCCAGCATTTTGCGGACTAGCTCCTACAATGAGCAGTTCTTC	CASILRTSSYNEQFF
NA	TRBV7-9	NA	TRBJ2-5	TGTGCCAGCAGCCTGGGGACGGAACAAGAGACCCAGTACTTC	CASSLGTEQETQYF
NA	TRBV2	NA	TRBJ1-5	TGTGCCAGCAGTGGATGGGGAGACAATCAGCCCCAGCATTTT	CASSGWGDNQPQHF
few	TRBV29-1	NA	TRBJ2-5	TGCAGCGTTGCTCGAAGGGATAGGAAAGAGACCCAGTACTTC	CSVARRDRKETQYF
NA	TRBV6-5	NA	TRBJ1-2	TGTGCCAGCAGTTACCGCGTGGGGAACTATGGCTACACCTTC	CASSYRVGNYGYTF
many	TRBV12-3/TRBV12-4	TRBD2	TRBJ2-5	TGTGCCAGCAGTTTCCGGGCGGGAGAAGAGACCCAGTACTTC	CASSFRAGEETQYF
NA	TRBV7-9	NA	TRBJ1-3	TGTGCCAGCAGCTTGAGACCCGGGGCAGCTCTCTCTGGAAACACCATATATTTT	CASSLRPGAALSGNTIYF
NA	TRBV7-9	NA	TRBJ1-6	TGTGCCAGCAGCTTAGAAGCCTGGGTGAGCCTCCACTTT	CASSLEAWVSLHF
NA	TRBV15	NA	TRBJ2-7	TGTGCCACCAGCAGAGATCGAGGTTTGGGATCCTACGAGCAGTACTTC	CATSRDRGLGSYEQYF
NA	TRBV3-1	NA	TRBJ1-4	TGTGCCAGCGGGGAGGCTAATGAAAAACTGTTTTTT	CASGEANEKLFF
few	TRBV6-2/TRBV6-3	TRBD2	TRBJ2-2	TGTGCCAGCTTACCTAGCGGGGTGAACACCGGGGAGCTGTTTTTT	CASLPSGVNTGELFF
NA	TRBV12-3/TRBV12-4	TRBD1	TRBJ1-1	TGTGCCAGCAGTTGGGAACAGGGGAGGACTGAAGCTTTCTTT	CASSWEQGRTEAFF
NA	TRBV6-1	NA	TRBJ1-1	TGTGCCAGCAGTGAAGAGGTCCCAGCTTTCTTT	CASSEEVPAFF
NA	TRBV5-5	TRBD2	TRBJ2-2	TGTGCCAGCAGCCGGCTTGGACCCGGGACTAGCGGGAACACCGGGGAGATGTTTTTT	CASSRLGPGTSGNTGEMFF
few	TRBV6-5	NA	TRBJ1-2	TGTGCCAGCAGGGAGGGGTATTACGGCTACACCTTC	CASREGYYGYTF
NA	TRBV12-3/TRBV12-4	TRBD2	TRBJ2-7	TGTGCCAGCAGCCCTAGCGGGGGGACTAACTACGAGCAGTACTTC	CASSPSGGTNYEQYF
NA	TRBV2	NA	TRBJ2-3	TGTGCCACCTCGGACAGATTTGGTGGAGATACGCAGTATTTT	CATSDRFGGDTQYF
many	TRBV27	NA	TRBJ2-7	TGTGCCAGCAGCCAGACAGGCAGGAGCTCCTACGAGCAGTACTTC	CASSQTGRSSYEQYF
many	TRBV7-6	TRBD2	TRBJ2-1	TGTGCCAGCAGCTGGGCGGGGGGGTTAAACAATGAGCAGTTCTTC	CASSWAGGLNNEQFF
few	TRBV11-3	NA	TRBJ2-2	TGTGCCAGCAGCTTACAGGCCAGCCTCGGGGAGCTGTTTTTT	CASSLQASLGELFF
NA	TRBV20-1	NA	TRBJ2-7	TGCAGTGCTAGATATGACAGATTACCTAACGAGCAGTACTTC	CSARYDRLPNEQYF
NA	TRBV5-4	TRBD2	TRBJ2-5	TGTGCCAGCAGCTTGTATGCGGGGGGCCCGGGGGAGACCCAGTACTTC	CASSLYAGGPGETQYF
few	TRBV2	NA	TRBJ1-2	TGTGCCAGCAGTGAAGCAAGGTACTATGGCTACACCTTC	CASSEARYYGYTF
NA	TRBV7-2	NA	TRBJ1-3	TGTGCCAGCAGCTTATCTGGGTTGAGGAACACCATATATTTT	CASSLSGLRNTIYF
NA	TRBV12-3/TRBV12-4	NA	TRBJ1-1	TGTGCCAGCAGCCCACAGGGATTCACTGAAGCTTTCTTT	CASSPQGFTEAFF
many	TRBV6-5	TRBD2	TRBJ2-7	TGTGCCAGCAGTTATGGGACTAGCGAGGACGAGCAGTACTTC	CASSYGTSEDEQYF
NA	TRBV15	NA	TRBJ1-5	TGTGCCACCAGCAGAGATAGGACTCTCAATCAGCCCCAGCATTTT	CATSRDRTLNQPQHF